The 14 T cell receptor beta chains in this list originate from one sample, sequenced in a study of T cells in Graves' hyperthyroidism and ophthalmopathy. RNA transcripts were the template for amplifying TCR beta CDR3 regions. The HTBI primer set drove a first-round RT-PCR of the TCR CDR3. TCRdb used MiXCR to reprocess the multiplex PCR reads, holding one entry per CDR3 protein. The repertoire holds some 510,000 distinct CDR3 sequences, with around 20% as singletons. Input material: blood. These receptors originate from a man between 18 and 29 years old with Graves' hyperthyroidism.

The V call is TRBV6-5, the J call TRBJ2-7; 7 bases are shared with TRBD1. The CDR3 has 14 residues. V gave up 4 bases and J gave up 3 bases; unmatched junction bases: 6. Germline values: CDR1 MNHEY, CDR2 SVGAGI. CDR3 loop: CASSFTGDVYEQYF. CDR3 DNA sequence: TGTGCCAGCAGTTTCACAGGGGATGTCTACGAGCAGTACTTC.

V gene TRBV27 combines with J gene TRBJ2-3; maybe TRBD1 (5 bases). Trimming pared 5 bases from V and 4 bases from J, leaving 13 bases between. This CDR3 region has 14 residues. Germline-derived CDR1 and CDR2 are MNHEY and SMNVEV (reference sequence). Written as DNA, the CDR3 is TGTGCCAGCAGTCCCTCTAGGGGCGCAGATACGCAGTATTTT. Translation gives CASSPSRGADTQYF.

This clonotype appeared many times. DNA of the CDR3: TGTGCCAGTAGACTCGACCGGACAGGGGGTATCGGGAGCAATCAGCCCCAGCATTTT. It codes for CASRLDRTGGIGSNQPQHF. The genes are TRBV19 and TRBJ1-5; 10 positions match TRBD1. V gave up 6 bases and J gave up 1 base; unmatched junction bases: 15. There are 19 residues in the CDR3. Germline V gene data show CDR1 as LNHDA and CDR2 as SQIVND (reference sequence). Looking up the rest from reference TRBV19 and TRBJ1-5 gives the full variable domain: DGGITQSPKYLFRKEGQNVTLSCEQNLNHDAMYWYRQDPGQGLRLIYYSQIVNDFQKGDIAEGYSVSREKKESFPLTVTSAQKNPTAFYLCASRLDRTGGIGSNQPQHFGDGTRLSIL.

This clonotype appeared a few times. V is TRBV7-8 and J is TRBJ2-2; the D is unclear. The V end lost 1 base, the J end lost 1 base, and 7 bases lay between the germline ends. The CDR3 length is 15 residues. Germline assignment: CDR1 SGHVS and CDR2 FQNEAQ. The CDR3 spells CASSLGYGNTGELFF. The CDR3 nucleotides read TGTGCCAGCAGCTTAGGATACGGGAACACCGGGGAGCTGTTTTTT.

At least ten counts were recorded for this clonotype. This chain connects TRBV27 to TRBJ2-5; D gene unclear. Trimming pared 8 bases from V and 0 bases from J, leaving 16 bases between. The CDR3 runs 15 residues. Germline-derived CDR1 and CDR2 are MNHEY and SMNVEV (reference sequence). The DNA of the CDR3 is TGTGCCAGCGCCCCTGGCGGACGGAACCAAGAGACCCAGTACTTC. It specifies CASAPGGRNQETQYF.

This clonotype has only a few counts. The DNA of the CDR3 is TGTGCCACCAGCAGAGATCTTAAAGGGATCGGCACTGAAGCTTTCTTT. This sequence encodes CATSRDLKGIGTEAFF. V and J are TRBV15 and TRBJ1-1, with unresolved D. The CDR3 contains 16 residues. V was clipped by 0 bases and J by 4 bases, with 15 bases between them. Germline assignment: CDR1 LNHNV and CDR2 YYDKDF (reference sequence).

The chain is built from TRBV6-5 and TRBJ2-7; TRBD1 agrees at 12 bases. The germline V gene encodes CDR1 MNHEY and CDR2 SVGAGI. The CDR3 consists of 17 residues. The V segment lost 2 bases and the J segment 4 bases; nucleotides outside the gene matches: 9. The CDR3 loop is CASSYGGTGGGRYEQYF. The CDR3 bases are TGTGCCAGCAGTTACGGGGGGACAGGGGGCGGTAGGTACGAGCAGTACTTC.

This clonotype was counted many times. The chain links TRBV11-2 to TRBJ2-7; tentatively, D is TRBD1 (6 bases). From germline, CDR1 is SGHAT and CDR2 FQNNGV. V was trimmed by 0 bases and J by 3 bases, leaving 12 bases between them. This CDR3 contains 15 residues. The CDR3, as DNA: TGTGCCAGCAGCTTAGATGATCTCAGGGGCTACGAGCAGTACTTC. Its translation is CASSLDDLRGYEQYF.

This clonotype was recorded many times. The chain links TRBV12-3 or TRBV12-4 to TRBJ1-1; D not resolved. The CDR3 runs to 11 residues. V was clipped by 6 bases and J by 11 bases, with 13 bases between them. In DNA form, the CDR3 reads TGTGCCAGCAGGGGAGGAGGGCGGGCTTTCTTT. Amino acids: CASRGGGRAFF.

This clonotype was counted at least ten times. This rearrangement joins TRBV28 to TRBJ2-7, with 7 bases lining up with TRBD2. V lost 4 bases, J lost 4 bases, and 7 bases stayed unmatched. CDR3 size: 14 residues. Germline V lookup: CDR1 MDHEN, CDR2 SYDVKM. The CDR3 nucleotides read TGTGCCAGCAGTTCCCGGGACTACACATACGAGCAGTACTTC. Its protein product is CASSSRDYTYEQYF.

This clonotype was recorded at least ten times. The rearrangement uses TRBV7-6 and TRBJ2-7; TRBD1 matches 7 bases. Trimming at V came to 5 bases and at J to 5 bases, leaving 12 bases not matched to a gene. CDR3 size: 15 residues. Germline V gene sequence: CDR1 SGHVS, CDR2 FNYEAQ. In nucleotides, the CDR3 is TGTGCCAGCAGCCCACTGGGACAGACGTTCGACGAGCAGTACTTC. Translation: CASSPLGQTFDEQYF.

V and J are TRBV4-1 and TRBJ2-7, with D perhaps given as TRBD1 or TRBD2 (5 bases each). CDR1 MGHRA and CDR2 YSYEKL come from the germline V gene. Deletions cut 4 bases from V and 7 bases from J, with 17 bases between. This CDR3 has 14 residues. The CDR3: CASSLSEGAGEQYF. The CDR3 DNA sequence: TGCGCCAGCAGCCTTAGTGAAGGGGCGGGTGAGCAGTACTTC.

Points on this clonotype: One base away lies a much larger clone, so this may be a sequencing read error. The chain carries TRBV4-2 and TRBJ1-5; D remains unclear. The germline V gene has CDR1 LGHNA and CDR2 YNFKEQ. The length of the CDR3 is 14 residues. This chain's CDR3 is CASCQEQGNQPQHF. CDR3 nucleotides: TGTGCCAGCTGCCAAGAGCAGGGCAATCAGCCCCAGCATTTT.

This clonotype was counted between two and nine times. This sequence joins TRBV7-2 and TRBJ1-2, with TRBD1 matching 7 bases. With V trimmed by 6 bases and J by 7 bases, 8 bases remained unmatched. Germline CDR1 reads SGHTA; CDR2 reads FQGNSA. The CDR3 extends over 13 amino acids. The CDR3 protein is CASSFRGGGGYTF. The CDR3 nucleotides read TGTGCCAGCAGTTTTAGAGGGGGCGGTGGCTACACCTTC. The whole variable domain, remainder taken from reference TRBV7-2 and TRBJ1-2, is GAGVSQSPSNKVTEKGKDVELRCDPISGHTALYWYRQSLGQGLEFLIYFQGNSAPDKSGLPSDRFSAERTGGSVSTLTIQRTQQEDSAVYLCASSFRGGGGYTFGSGTRLTVV.